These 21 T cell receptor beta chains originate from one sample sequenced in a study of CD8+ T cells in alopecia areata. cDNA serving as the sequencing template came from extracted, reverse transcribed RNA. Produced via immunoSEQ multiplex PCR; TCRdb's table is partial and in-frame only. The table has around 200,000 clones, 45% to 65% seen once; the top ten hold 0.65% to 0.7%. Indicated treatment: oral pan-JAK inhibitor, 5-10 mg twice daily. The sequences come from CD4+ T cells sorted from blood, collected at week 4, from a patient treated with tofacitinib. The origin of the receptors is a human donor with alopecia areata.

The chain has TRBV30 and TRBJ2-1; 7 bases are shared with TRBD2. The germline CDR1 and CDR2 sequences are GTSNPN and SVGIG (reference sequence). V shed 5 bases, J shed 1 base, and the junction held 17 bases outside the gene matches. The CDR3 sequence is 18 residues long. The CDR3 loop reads CAWQGGSRGSMSYNEQFF. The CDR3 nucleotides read TGTGCCTGGCAGGGAGGGAGCCGGGGGAGTATGTCCTACAATGAGCAGTTCTTC.

CDR3 amino acids: CASSSRSGSYEQYF. For the CDR3, the DNA is TGTGCCAGCAGTTCCCGGTCGGGCTCCTACGAGCAGTACTTC. The chain has TRBV6-6 and TRBJ2-7; D remains unclear. CDR3 length equals 14 residues. Trimming removed 4 bases at V and 0 bases at J, with 10 bases between. CDR1 MNHNY and CDR2 SVGAGI come from the germline V gene (reference sequence).

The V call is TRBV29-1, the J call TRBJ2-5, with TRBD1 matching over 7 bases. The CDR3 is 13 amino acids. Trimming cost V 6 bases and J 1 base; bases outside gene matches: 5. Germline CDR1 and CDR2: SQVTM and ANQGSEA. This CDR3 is CSVNRGPQETQYF. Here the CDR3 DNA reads TGCAGCGTAAACAGGGGACCCCAAGAGACCCAGTACTTC.

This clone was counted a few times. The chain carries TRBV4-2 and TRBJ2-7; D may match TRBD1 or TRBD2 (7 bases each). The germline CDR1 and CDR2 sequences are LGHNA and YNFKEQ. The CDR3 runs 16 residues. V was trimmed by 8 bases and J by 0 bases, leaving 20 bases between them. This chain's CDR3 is CASGTADGRLSYEQYF. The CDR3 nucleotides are TGTGCCAGCGGGACAGCGGACGGGAGGCTCTCCTACGAGCAGTACTTC.

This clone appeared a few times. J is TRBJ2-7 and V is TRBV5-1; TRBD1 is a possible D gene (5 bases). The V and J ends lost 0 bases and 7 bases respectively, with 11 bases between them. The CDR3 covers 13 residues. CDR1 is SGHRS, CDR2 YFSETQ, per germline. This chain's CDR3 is CASSLDRLREQYF. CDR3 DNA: TGCGCCAGCAGCTTGGACAGGCTGCGGGAGCAGTACTTC.

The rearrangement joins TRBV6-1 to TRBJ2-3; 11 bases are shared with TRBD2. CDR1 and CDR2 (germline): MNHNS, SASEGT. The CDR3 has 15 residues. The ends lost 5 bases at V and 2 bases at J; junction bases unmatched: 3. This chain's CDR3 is CASSFSGRATDTQYF. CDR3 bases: TGTGCCAGCAGTTTTAGCGGGAGGGCCACAGATACGCAGTATTTT.

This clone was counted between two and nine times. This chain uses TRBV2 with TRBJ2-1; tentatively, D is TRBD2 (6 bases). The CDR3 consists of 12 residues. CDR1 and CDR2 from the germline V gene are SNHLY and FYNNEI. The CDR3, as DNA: TGTGCAGGCGCGGGAAGTTTCAATGAGCAGTTCTTC. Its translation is CAGAGSFNEQFF.

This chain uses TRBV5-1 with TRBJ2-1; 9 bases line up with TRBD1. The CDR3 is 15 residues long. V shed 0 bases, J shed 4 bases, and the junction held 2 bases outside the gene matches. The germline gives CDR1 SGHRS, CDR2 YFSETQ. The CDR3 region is CASSLGGTGYNEQFF. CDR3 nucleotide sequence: TGCGCCAGCAGCTTGGGAGGGACAGGGTACAATGAGCAGTTCTTC.

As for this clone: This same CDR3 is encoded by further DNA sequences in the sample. CDR3 coding DNA: TGTGCCTGGGCACAGGGTAACTATGGCTACACCTTC. It encodes CAWAQGNYGYTF. The rearrangement uses TRBV30 and TRBJ1-2, with D maybe TRBD1 (6 bases). CDR3 length: 12 residues. Trimming removed 5 bases from V and 1 base from J, with 8 bases in between. Germline V gene sequence: CDR1 GTSNPN, CDR2 SVGIG (reference sequence).

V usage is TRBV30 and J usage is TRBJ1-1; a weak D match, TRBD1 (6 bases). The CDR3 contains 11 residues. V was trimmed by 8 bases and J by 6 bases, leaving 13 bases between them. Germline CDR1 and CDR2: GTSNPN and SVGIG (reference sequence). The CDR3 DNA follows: TGTGCCGCAGGGGATTTGGCTGAAGCTTTCTTT. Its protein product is CAAGDLAEAFF.

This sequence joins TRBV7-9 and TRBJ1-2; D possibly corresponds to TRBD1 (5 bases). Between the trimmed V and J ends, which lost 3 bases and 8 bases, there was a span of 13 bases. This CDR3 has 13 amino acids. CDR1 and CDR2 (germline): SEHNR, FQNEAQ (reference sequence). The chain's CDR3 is CASSLGEKGGYTF. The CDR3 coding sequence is TGTGCCAGCAGCTTGGGGGAAAAAGGCGGCTACACCTTC.

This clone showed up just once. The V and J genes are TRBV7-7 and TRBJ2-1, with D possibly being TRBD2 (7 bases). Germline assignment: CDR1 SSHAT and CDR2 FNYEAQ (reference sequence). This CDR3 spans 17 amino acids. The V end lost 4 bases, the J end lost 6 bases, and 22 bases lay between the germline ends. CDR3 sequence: CASSYGFSGRGRNEQFF. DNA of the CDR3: TGTGCCAGCAGCTACGGCTTTAGCGGGCGGGGGCGCAATGAGCAGTTCTTC. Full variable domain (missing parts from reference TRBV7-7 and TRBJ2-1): GAGVSQSPRYKVTKRGQDVTLRCDPISSHATLYWYQQALGQGPEFLTYFNYEAQPDKSGLPSDRFSAERPEGSISTLTIQRTEQRDSAMYRCASSYGFSGRGRNEQFFGPGTRLTVL.

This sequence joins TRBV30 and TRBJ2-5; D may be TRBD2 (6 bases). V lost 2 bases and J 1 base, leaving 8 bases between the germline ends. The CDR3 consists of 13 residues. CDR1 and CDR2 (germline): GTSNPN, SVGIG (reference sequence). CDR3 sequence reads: CAWSLLAQETQYF. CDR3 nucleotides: TGTGCCTGGAGTCTACTAGCCCAAGAGACCCAGTACTTC.

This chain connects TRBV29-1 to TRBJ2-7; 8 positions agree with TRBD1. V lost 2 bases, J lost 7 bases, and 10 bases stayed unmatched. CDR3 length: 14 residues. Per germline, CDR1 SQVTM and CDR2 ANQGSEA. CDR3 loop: CSVESRDRGPEQYF. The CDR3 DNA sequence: TGCAGCGTTGAATCCCGTGACAGGGGACCAGAGCAGTACTTC.

The DNA of the CDR3 is TGCAGCGTTCGGACAGGGGGCAGCACCGGGGAGCTGTTTTTT. Protein product: CSVRTGGSTGELFF. The genes are TRBV29-1 and TRBJ2-2; 11 nucleotides align to TRBD1. Germline V CDR1 and CDR2: SQVTM, ANQGSEA. With 5 bases clipped from V and 4 bases from J, the junction kept 3 bases outside the gene matches. The CDR3 covers 14 residues.

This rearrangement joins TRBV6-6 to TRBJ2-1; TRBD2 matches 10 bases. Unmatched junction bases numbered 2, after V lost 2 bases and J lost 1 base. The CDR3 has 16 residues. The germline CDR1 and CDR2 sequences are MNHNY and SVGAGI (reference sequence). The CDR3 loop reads CASSYGGLASYNEQFF. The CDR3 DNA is TGTGCCAGCAGTTACGGGGGACTAGCGTCCTACAATGAGCAGTTCTTC.

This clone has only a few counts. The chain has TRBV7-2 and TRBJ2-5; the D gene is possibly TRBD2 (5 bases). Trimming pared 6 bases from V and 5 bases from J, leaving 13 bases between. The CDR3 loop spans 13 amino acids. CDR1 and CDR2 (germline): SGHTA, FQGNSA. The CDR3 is CASSSGLEETQYF. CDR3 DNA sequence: TGTGCCAGCAGTTCCGGACTGGAGGAGACCCAGTACTTC.

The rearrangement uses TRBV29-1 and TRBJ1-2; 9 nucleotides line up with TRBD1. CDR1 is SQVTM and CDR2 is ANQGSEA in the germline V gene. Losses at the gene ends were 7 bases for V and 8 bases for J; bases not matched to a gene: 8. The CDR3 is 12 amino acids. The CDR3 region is CSGGQGVSGYTF. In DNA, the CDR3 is TGCAGCGGGGGACAGGGAGTAAGCGGCTACACCTTC.

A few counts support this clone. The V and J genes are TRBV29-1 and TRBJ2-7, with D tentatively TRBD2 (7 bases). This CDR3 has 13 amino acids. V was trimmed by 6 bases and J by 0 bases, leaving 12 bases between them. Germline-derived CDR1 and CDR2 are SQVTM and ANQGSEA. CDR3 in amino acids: CSVWEGDSYEQYF. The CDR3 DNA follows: TGCAGCGTCTGGGAGGGGGACTCCTACGAGCAGTACTTC.

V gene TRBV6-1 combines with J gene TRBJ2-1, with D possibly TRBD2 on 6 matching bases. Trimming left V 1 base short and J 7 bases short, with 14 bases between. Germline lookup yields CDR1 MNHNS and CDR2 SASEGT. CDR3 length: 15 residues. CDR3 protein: CASSEGRVKGNEQFF. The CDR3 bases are TGTGCCAGCAGTGAAGGGAGGGTAAAAGGTAATGAGCAGTTCTTC.

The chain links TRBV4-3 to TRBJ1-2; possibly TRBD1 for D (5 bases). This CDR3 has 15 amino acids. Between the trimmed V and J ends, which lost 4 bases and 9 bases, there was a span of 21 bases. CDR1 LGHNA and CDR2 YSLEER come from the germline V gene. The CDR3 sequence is CASSLGTTGRDSYTF. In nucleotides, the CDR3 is TGCGCCAGCAGCCTGGGAACAACAGGTCGAGATAGCTACACCTTC.